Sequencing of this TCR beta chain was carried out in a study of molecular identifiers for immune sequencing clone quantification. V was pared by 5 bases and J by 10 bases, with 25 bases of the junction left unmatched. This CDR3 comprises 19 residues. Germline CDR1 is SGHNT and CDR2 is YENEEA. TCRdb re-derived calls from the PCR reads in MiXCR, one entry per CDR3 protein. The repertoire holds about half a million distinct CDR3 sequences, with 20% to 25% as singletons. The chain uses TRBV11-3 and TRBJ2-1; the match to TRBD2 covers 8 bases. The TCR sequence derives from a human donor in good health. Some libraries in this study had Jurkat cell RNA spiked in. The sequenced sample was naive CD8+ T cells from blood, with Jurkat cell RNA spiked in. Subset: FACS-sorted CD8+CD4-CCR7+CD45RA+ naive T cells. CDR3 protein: CASSALLGERGNLSGEQFF. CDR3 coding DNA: TGTGCCAGCAGCGCACTTCTTGGAGAGCGGGGGAATCTTTCGGGAGAGCAGTTCTTC. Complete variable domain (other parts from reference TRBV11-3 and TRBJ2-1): EAGVVQSPRYKIIEKKQPVAFWCNPISGHNTLYWYLQNLGQGPELLIRYENEEAVDDSQLPKDRFSAERLKGVDSTLKIQPAELGDSAVYLCASSALLGERGNLSGEQFFGPGTRLTVL.